One and the same sample provided the 25 T cell receptor beta chains below, sequenced in a study of blood T cell repertoires in COVID-19. Some clones are missing from TCRdb's copy, which holds only in-frame ones; the method was immunoSEQ multiplex PCR. The data contain tens of thousands of clones, about 89% of them singletons. What was sequenced was peripheral blood. Receptors originate from a man aged 65 to 79 with active or convalescent COVID-19.

The rearrangement joins TRBV5-1 to TRBJ2-5, with TRBD2 matching 11 bases. J was trimmed by 4 bases and V by 4 bases; bases with no gene match: 3. Germline-derived CDR1 and CDR2 are SGHRS and YFSETQ. The CDR3 covers 14 residues. CDR3 in amino acids: CASSPGTSGETQYF. In nucleotides, the CDR3 is TGCGCCAGCAGCCCCGGGACTAGCGGAGAGACCCAGTACTTC.

The chain is built from TRBV30 and TRBJ2-7, with 9 bases lining up with TRBD2. The CDR3 has 16 residues. With V trimmed by 0 bases and J by 1 base, 7 bases remained unmatched. The V gene's germline CDR1 is GTSNPN and CDR2 SVGIG (reference sequence). The CDR3 DNA reads TGTGCCTGGAGTGTACGGTATAGCGGGAGATCCTACGAGCAGTACTTC. Protein product: CAWSVRYSGRSYEQYF.

The chain links TRBV18 to TRBJ1-6; tentatively, D is TRBD1 (6 bases). This CDR3 is built from 13 residues. In germline, CDR1 is KGHSH, CDR2 LQKENI. V was pared by 2 bases and J by 7 bases, with 6 bases between. The CDR3 sequence is CASSPGQNSPLHF. CDR3 coding DNA: TGTGCCAGCTCACCAGGACAGAATTCACCCCTCCACTTT.

The count of this clone is one. One end of the junction fails to match germline, which may point to a read error. The chain joins TRBV12-3 or TRBV12-4 to TRBJ1-3; 9 nucleotides match TRBD1. The CDR3 is made up of 11 amino acids. In nucleotides, the CDR3 is TGTGCCAGCAGTCTTACAGGGGGCGAGTTTTTT. Its translation: CASSLTGGEFF.

This rearrangement joins TRBV28 to TRBJ2-3; 9 nucleotides agree with TRBD1. Losses at the gene ends were 4 bases for V and 2 bases for J; bases not matched to a gene: 10. CDR3 length: 17 residues. Germline-derived CDR1 and CDR2 are MDHEN and SYDVKM. CDR3 amino acids: CASSYPLDRGLTDTQYF. Here the CDR3 DNA reads TGTGCCAGCAGTTACCCACTGGACAGGGGTCTCACAGATACGCAGTATTTT.

This chain links TRBV7-9 with TRBJ1-1, with D perhaps TRBD1 (5 bases). Trimming took off 3 bases at V and 8 bases at J, with 13 bases between the two ends. CDR3 length equals 13 residues. CDR1 is SEHNR and CDR2 is FQNEAQ in the germline V gene (reference sequence). This CDR3 reads CASSFPGDKEAFF. The CDR3 bases are TGTGCCAGCAGCTTTCCGGGGGATAAGGAAGCTTTCTTT. Full variable domain (outside the CDR3, taken from reference TRBV7-9 and TRBJ1-1): DTGVSQNPRHKITKRGQNVTFRCDPISEHNRLYWYRQTLGQGPEFLTYFQNEAQLEKSRLLSDRFSAERPKGSFSTLEIQRTEQGDSAMYLCASSFPGDKEAFFGQGTRLTVV.

The genes are TRBV12-3 or TRBV12-4 and TRBJ2-1, with 8 bases identical to TRBD2. Trimming removed 8 bases from V and 7 bases from J; junction bases left unmatched: 7. The CDR3 length is 13 residues. The CDR3 nucleotides are TGTGCCAGCGTTGGTAGCGGGGTTAATGAGCAGTTCTTC. Encoded protein: CASVGSGVNEQFF.

The chain uses TRBV5-1 and TRBJ2-2; 11 bases line up with TRBD2. CDR3 length: 15 amino acids. Germline CDR1 reads SGHRS; CDR2 reads YFSETQ. With V trimmed by 1 base and J by 7 bases, 3 bases remained unmatched. CDR3 nucleotides: TGCGCCAGCAGCTTGTCCCTAGCGGGAGGCGGGGAGCTGTTTTTT. As protein: CASSLSLAGGGELFF.

The chain combines TRBV20-1 with TRBJ2-5, with TRBD2 matching over 9 bases. The CDR3 has 14 amino acids. CDR1 and CDR2 (germline): DFQATT, SNEGSKA (reference sequence). V lost 3 bases and J lost 3; bases outside the gene matches: 5. This CDR3 reads CSASLLAGKETQYF. The CDR3 DNA reads TGCAGTGCTAGTCTTCTAGCGGGAAAAGAGACCCAGTACTTC.

A few counts support this clone. The genes are TRBV6-1 and TRBJ2-2, with 7 positions matching TRBD2. Germline CDR1 reads MNHNS; CDR2 reads SASEGT. With V trimmed by 3 bases and J by 6 bases, 7 bases remained unmatched. There are 15 residues in the CDR3. CDR3 amino acids: CASSDAGTMPGELFF. The CDR3, as DNA: TGTGCCAGCAGTGACGCCGGGACTATGCCCGGGGAGCTGTTTTTT.

The V call is TRBV5-1, the J call TRBJ1-4; TRBD1 agrees at 9 bases. The CDR3 has 15 amino acids. CDR1 is SGHRS and CDR2 is YFSETQ in the germline V gene. V lost 4 bases and J lost 1; bases outside the gene matches: 2. The CDR3 loop is CASSATGGTNEKLFF. Written as DNA, the CDR3 is TGCGCCAGCAGCGCGACAGGGGGAACTAATGAAAAACTGTTTTTT.

J is TRBJ2-1 and V is TRBV10-3; D gene unclear. The V end was cut by 0 bases, the J end by 0 bases, with 12 bases between. CDR1 is ENHRY and CDR2 is SYGVKD in the germline V gene. CDR3 length equals 17 residues. CDR3 in amino acids: CAISESAGLSSYNEQFF. In nucleotides, the CDR3 is TGTGCCATCAGTGAGTCCGCAGGATTAAGCTCCTACAATGAGCAGTTCTTC.

CDR3 nucleotide sequence: TGTGCCAGCAGCGTAGCGGCAGGGGATTATGGCTACACCTTC. Translating it yields CASSVAAGDYGYTF. This chain joins TRBV9 and TRBJ1-2, with D perhaps TRBD1 (6 bases). The CDR3 is 14 residues long. CDR1 SGDLS and CDR2 YYNGEE come from the germline V gene. V lost 0 bases, J lost 5 bases, and 11 bases lay in between.

The chain recombines TRBV5-1 with TRBJ1-1, with 10 nucleotides matching TRBD1. This CDR3 has 15 amino acids. The ends lost 5 bases at V and 2 bases at J; junction bases unmatched: 6. Germline V CDR1 and CDR2: SGHRS, YFSETQ. The CDR3, as DNA: TGCGCCAGCAGGACAGGGGGCGCAGGAAACACTGAAGCTTTCTTT. As protein: CASRTGGAGNTEAFF.

This chain uses TRBV10-3 with TRBJ2-7; TRBD1 is a possible D gene (5 bases). V gave up 10 bases and J gave up 1 base, with 11 bases separating them. The CDR3 totals 12 residues. In germline, CDR1 is ENHRY, CDR2 SYGVKD. The CDR3 protein is CATGPQSYEQYF. The CDR3 DNA is TGTGCCACAGGGCCGCAGTCCTACGAGCAGTACTTC.

This chain joins TRBV2 and TRBJ2-7; perhaps TRBD2 as D (5 bases). The length of the CDR3 is 14 residues. V was cut by 4 bases and J by 3 bases, with 13 bases left in between. CDR1 SNHLY and CDR2 FYNNEI come from the germline V gene. CDR3 sequence: CASSVSRAGYEQYF. Here the CDR3 DNA reads TGTGCCAGCAGTGTCTCCCGGGCGGGCTACGAGCAGTACTTC.

The chain has TRBV6-6 and TRBJ1-5; tentative D call: TRBD1 (5 bases). CDR3 length equals 14 residues. Trimming removed 6 bases from V and 6 bases from J, with 15 bases in between. CDR1 MNHNY and CDR2 SVGAGI come from the germline V gene (reference sequence). The CDR3 spells CASSPLKGLQPQHF. The CDR3 coding sequence is TGTGCCAGCAGCCCCCTCAAGGGGCTTCAGCCCCAGCATTTT.

V gene TRBV28 combines with J gene TRBJ2-7, with TRBD2 identical over 12 bases. Germline V lookup: CDR1 MDHEN, CDR2 SYDVKM. Trimming at V came to 2 bases and at J to 4 bases, leaving 9 bases not matched to a gene. The CDR3 runs 17 residues. The CDR3 DNA is TGTGCCAGCAGTTTAGCGGGACTAGCGGGTATTAATTACGAGCAGTACTTC. Translating gives CASSLAGLAGINYEQYF.

This clone showed up just once. The genes are TRBV28 and TRBJ2-2, with D perhaps TRBD1 (5 bases). The CDR3 runs 14 residues. The V gene's germline CDR1 is MDHEN and CDR2 SYDVKM. The germline V and J ends were trimmed by 2 bases and 1 base, with 5 bases remaining between them. The CDR3 sequence is CASSLQGNTGELFF. In DNA, the CDR3 is TGTGCCAGCAGTTTACAGGGGAACACCGGGGAGCTGTTTTTT. Based on the CDR3 plus reference TRBV28 and TRBJ2-2, the full variable domain is DVKVTQSSRYLVKRTGEKVFLECVQDMDHENMFWYRQDPGLGLRLIYFSYDVKMKEKGDIPEGYSVSREKKERFSLILESASTNQTSMYLCASSLQGNTGELFFGEGSRLTVL.

This clone appeared a single time. This chain joins TRBV6-5 and TRBJ2-5; TRBD2 agrees at 10 bases. The CDR3 extends over 15 amino acids. With 6 bases clipped from V and 5 bases from J, the junction kept 9 bases outside the gene matches. Germline V gene data show CDR1 as MNHEY and CDR2 as SVGAGI. The CDR3 region has the DNA TGTGCCAGCAGGATAGCGGGAGGAATCGGGGAGACCCAGTACTTC. This translates into CASRIAGGIGETQYF.

The chain is built from TRBV7-3 and TRBJ2-1, with 12 bases fitting TRBD2. The V segment lost 5 bases and the J segment 4 bases; nucleotides outside the gene matches: 6. The germline gives CDR1 SGHTA, CDR2 FQGTGA. This CDR3 region has 16 residues. The CDR3 reads CASSIMGLAGYNEQFF. DNA for the CDR3: TGTGCCAGCAGCATAATGGGACTAGCGGGTTACAATGAGCAGTTCTTC.

This clone was detected only once. This chain's CDR3 is CSASSGSRFF. The CDR3 DNA reads TGCAGTGCTAGTAGCGGGAGTCGGTTCTTC. The chain has TRBV20-1 and TRBJ2-1, with 9 positions matching TRBD2. Losses at the gene ends were 3 bases for V and 15 bases for J; bases not matched to a gene: 3. Germline values: CDR1 DFQATT, CDR2 SNEGSKA (reference sequence). The CDR3 is made up of 10 amino acids.

The chain is built from TRBV9 and TRBJ1-3; TRBD1 aligns across 7 bases. The CDR3 runs to 14 residues. Germline V gene lookup returns CDR1 SGDLS and CDR2 YYNGEE. J lost 0 bases, V lost 4 bases, and 1 base had no gene match. CDR3 loop: CASSRQGSGNTIYF. The CDR3 DNA is TGTGCCAGCAGCCGACAGGGCTCTGGAAACACCATATATTTT.

The J gene is TRBJ1-2, the V gene TRBV6-2 or TRBV6-3, with TRBD1 matching over 10 bases. The CDR3 consists of 14 residues. Germline V gives CDR1 MNHEY, CDR2 SVGEGT. V dropped 6 bases and J dropped 9; count of bases not matched to a gene: 10. In DNA form, the CDR3 reads TGTGCCAGCAGCACCGGGACAGGGGCTCGTAGCTACACCTTC. Its translation is CASSTGTGARSYTF.

The chain links TRBV11-3 to TRBJ2-5; the match to TRBD2 covers 8 bases. The CDR3 covers 15 residues. Germline CDR1 reads SGHNT; CDR2 reads YENEEA. Trimming cost V 2 bases and J 5 bases; bases outside gene matches: 7. The CDR3 spells CASSLSQASGETQYF. The CDR3, as DNA: TGTGCCAGCAGCTTATCTCAAGCTAGCGGGGAGACCCAGTACTTC.